A single sample is the source of the 21 T cell receptor beta chains below, sequenced in a study of T cell clones after liver transplantation. Method: immunoSEQ multiplex PCR; TCRdb's copy keeps in-frame clones and lacks some. The profile shows 65,000 to 70,000 clones, about 92% of them singletons. The material was CD4+ T cells from blood, obtained about 25 months after liver transplant. The receptors here all came from a human patient who received a liver transplant. Some T cells may be graft donor cells.

V usage is TRBV4-1 and J usage is TRBJ1-5, with 10 bases that match TRBD1. CDR1 MGHRA and CDR2 YSYEKL come from the germline V gene. CDR3 length: 15 residues. Losses at the gene ends were 3 bases for V and 6 bases for J; bases not matched to a gene: 5. The CDR3 loop is CASSHADRGPQPQHF. The DNA of the CDR3 is TGCGCCAGCAGCCATGCTGACAGGGGGCCTCAGCCCCAGCATTTT.

The V gene is TRBV14, the J gene TRBJ2-1; 7 bases agree with TRBD2. Trimming removed 4 bases from V and 0 bases from J; junction bases left unmatched: 9. The CDR3 extends over 17 amino acids. Per the germline V gene, CDR1 is SGHDN and CDR2 is FVKESK. Here the CDR3 reads CASSPPPSGFSYNEQFF. DNA for the CDR3: TGTGCCAGCAGCCCACCCCCTAGCGGATTCTCCTACAATGAGCAGTTCTTC.

V and J are TRBV7-2 and TRBJ2-3; the D is unclear. V was clipped by 2 bases and J by 4 bases, with 10 bases between them. The CDR3 covers 14 residues. The germline V gene encodes CDR1 SGHTA and CDR2 FQGNSA. CDR3 nucleotide sequence: TGTGCCAGCAGCTTAAATGGGCCCCCAGATACGCAGTATTTT. This codes for CASSLNGPPDTQYF.

The rearrangement joins TRBV7-2 to TRBJ2-3; D gene ambiguous. There are 14 residues in the CDR3. From germline, CDR1 is SGHTA and CDR2 FQGNSA. V gave up 3 bases and J gave up 0 bases, with 7 bases separating them. CDR3 amino acids: CASSFGRSTDTQYF. The CDR3 DNA reads TGTGCCAGCAGCTTCGGACGGAGCACAGATACGCAGTATTTT.

This sequence joins TRBV11-3 and TRBJ2-6; D might be TRBD1 (5 bases). The V end lost 1 base, the J end lost 2 bases, and 6 bases lay between the germline ends. The V gene's germline CDR1 is SGHNT and CDR2 YENEEA. The CDR3 spans 15 residues. This chain's CDR3 is CASSLVGAGANVLTF. Written as DNA, the CDR3 is TGTGCCAGCAGCTTAGTAGGGGCTGGGGCCAACGTCCTGACTTTC.

The V call is TRBV30, the J call TRBJ1-1, with D uncertain. The germline V and J ends were trimmed by 0 bases and 4 bases, with 15 bases remaining between them. Germline V lookup: CDR1 GTSNPN, CDR2 SVGIG (reference sequence). This CDR3 contains 15 residues. This CDR3 reads CAWSVRWGMVTEAFF. CDR3 nucleotides: TGTGCCTGGAGTGTACGGTGGGGTATGGTCACTGAAGCTTTCTTT.

This clone is a singleton in its sample. The rearrangement joins TRBV6-5 to TRBJ1-1; 11 bases agree with TRBD1. CDR1 MNHEY and CDR2 SVGAGI come from the germline V gene. The CDR3 has 13 residues. Trimming took 2 bases from V and 9 from J; bases not matched to a gene: 2. In nucleotides, the CDR3 is TGTGCCAGCAGTTACGGACAGGGGGCGCAAGCTTTCTTT. Protein sequence: CASSYGQGAQAFF.

With regard to this clone: A junction end diverges from the germline sequence, so it may reflect a read error. The V call is TRBV5-8, the J call TRBJ2-1; possibly TRBD1 for D (5 bases). Germline CDR1 SGHTS, CDR2 YDEGEE. This CDR3 region has 13 residues. CDR3 bases: TGTGCCAGCAGGTTGGGGCGGAACAATGAGCAGTTCTTC. Encoded protein: CASRLGRNNEQFF.

The rearrangement joins TRBV6-6 to TRBJ1-5; possibly TRBD1 for D (5 bases). The germline CDR1 and CDR2 sequences are MNHNY and SVGAGI (reference sequence). CDR3 length equals 15 residues. The ends were cut back, 7 bases at V and 2 bases at J, with 15 bases in the middle. The CDR3 loop is CASTNGGGGNQPQHF. Written as DNA, the CDR3 is TGTGCCAGCACCAACGGGGGAGGTGGCAATCAGCCCCAGCATTTT.

V and J are TRBV10-1 and TRBJ1-1, with D possibly TRBD1 on 5 matching bases. The CDR3 loop spans 11 amino acids. V lost 3 bases, J lost 10 bases, and 9 bases lay in between. Germline CDR1 WNHNN, CDR2 SYGVQD (reference sequence). The CDR3 loop reads CASSDGGGAFF. In DNA form, the CDR3 reads TGCGCCAGCAGTGACGGGGGAGGAGCTTTCTTT.

Notes on this clone: One end of the junction varies from germline; a read error may be responsible. The genes are TRBV6-5 and TRBJ2-7; 7 nucleotides align to TRBD1. The germline CDR1 and CDR2 sequences are MNHEY and SVGAGI. CDR3 length: 15 residues. CDR3 sequence reads: CASSNSGTVVSEQYF. CDR3 DNA: TGTGCCAGCAGTAACTCCGGGACAGTAGTTTCCGAGCAGTACTTC.

The chain carries TRBV6-1 and TRBJ2-7; D is unresolved. The CDR3 runs 16 residues. Trimming cost V 1 base and J 2 bases, with 15 bases left between them. Germline loops: CDR1 MNHNS, CDR2 SASEGT. This chain's CDR3 is CASSEGAVILTYEQYF. CDR3 nucleotide sequence: TGTGCCAGCAGTGAAGGTGCAGTGATCCTTACCTACGAGCAGTACTTC.

The chain is built from TRBV5-1 and TRBJ2-7, with 15 bases that match TRBD2. V dropped 2 bases and J dropped 1; count of bases not matched to a gene: 1. The CDR3 totals 16 residues. Per the germline V gene, CDR1 is SGHRS and CDR2 is YFSETQ. CDR3 DNA: TGCGCCAGCAGCTTAGGACTAGCGGGAGGGTCCTACGAGCAGTACTTC. It is translated as CASSLGLAGGSYEQYF.

A word on this clone: Different DNA sequences within this sample yield the same CDR3. This chain connects TRBV19 to TRBJ2-3; no reliable D call. Germline assignment: CDR1 LNHDA and CDR2 SQIVND (reference sequence). The length of the CDR3 is 13 residues. V was pared by 3 bases and J by 0 bases, with 4 bases between. The CDR3 here is CASSIGSTDTQYF. The CDR3 nucleotides are TGTGCCAGTAGTATTGGCAGCACAGATACGCAGTATTTT. The whole variable domain, remainder taken from reference TRBV19 and TRBJ2-3, is DGGITQSPKYLFRKEGQNVTLSCEQNLNHDAMYWYRQDPGQGLRLIYYSQIVNDFQKGDIAEGYSVSREKKESFPLTVTSAQKNPTAFYLCASSIGSTDTQYFGPGTRLTVL.

The chain uses TRBV7-9 and TRBJ2-3; 8 nucleotides align to TRBD2. The CDR3 sequence is 14 residues long. V lost 5 bases and J lost 1; bases outside the gene matches: 2. Per the germline V gene, CDR1 is SEHNR and CDR2 is FQNEAQ (reference sequence). Here the CDR3 reads CASSLTSGTDTQYF. In nucleotides, the CDR3 is TGTGCCAGCAGCCTGACTAGCGGCACAGATACGCAGTATTTT. The variable domain in full, completed from reference TRBV7-9 and TRBJ2-3, reads DTGVSQNPRHKITKRGQNVTFRCDPISEHNRLYWYRQTLGQGPEFLTYFQNEAQLEKSRLLSDRFSAERPKGSFSTLEIQRTEQGDSAMYLCASSLTSGTDTQYFGPGTRLTVL.

This clone has only one observation. The chain links TRBV27 to TRBJ2-7; D is ambiguous. Between the trimmed V and J ends, which lost 6 bases and 0 bases, there was a span of 12 bases. CDR3 length equals 14 residues. Germline-derived CDR1 and CDR2 are MNHEY and SMNVEV (reference sequence). CDR3 protein: CASRPIILSYEQYF. DNA for the CDR3: TGTGCCAGCAGGCCCATCATCCTCTCCTACGAGCAGTACTTC.

V gene TRBV6-6 combines with J gene TRBJ2-1, with 8 positions matching TRBD2. From germline, CDR1 is MNHNY and CDR2 SVGAGI (reference sequence). V dropped 4 bases and J dropped 5; count of bases not matched to a gene: 4. This CDR3 has 14 residues. The CDR3 nucleotides read TGTGCCAGCAGTTCGACTAGCGTTGACAATGAGCAGTTCTTC. It codes for CASSSTSVDNEQFF.

V and J are TRBV5-1 and TRBJ2-3; the D is unclear. Deletions cut 0 bases from V and 1 base from J, with 6 bases between. The CDR3 runs to 14 residues. Per germline, CDR1 SGHRS and CDR2 YFSETQ. Written as DNA, the CDR3 is TGCGCCAGCAGCTTGGTAGTGGGCACAGATACGCAGTATTTT. Translating gives CASSLVVGTDTQYF.

This rearrangement joins TRBV11-3 to TRBJ2-7, with TRBD2 matching over 7 bases. V lost 1 base, J lost 3 bases, and 6 bases stayed unmatched. This CDR3 spans 15 amino acids. Germline assignment: CDR1 SGHNT and CDR2 YENEEA. The CDR3 DNA reads TGTGCCAGCAGCTTAGTGGCGCGGGGGAACTACGAGCAGTACTTC. Its translation is CASSLVARGNYEQYF.

A single count supports this clone. The junction shows a germline mismatch at one end, possibly a read error. The chain has TRBV5-1 and TRBJ2-5; D may match TRBD1 or TRBD2 (5 bases each). CDR3 length: 12 residues. Germline assignment: CDR1 SGHRS and CDR2 YFSETQ. The CDR3 sequence: CASSLDTGTLNF. The CDR3, as DNA: TGCGCCAGCAGCTTGGATACGGGGACCCTAAACTTC.

The chain combines TRBV27 with TRBJ2-1, with D perhaps matching TRBD2 (5 bases). The ends were cut back, 3 bases at V and 3 bases at J, with 15 bases in the middle. The CDR3 contains 16 residues. The germline V gene encodes CDR1 MNHEY and CDR2 SMNVEV (reference sequence). The CDR3: CASSLGEGIYYNEQFF. CDR3 sequence (DNA): TGTGCCAGCAGTTTGGGCGAGGGTATTTACTACAATGAGCAGTTCTTC.